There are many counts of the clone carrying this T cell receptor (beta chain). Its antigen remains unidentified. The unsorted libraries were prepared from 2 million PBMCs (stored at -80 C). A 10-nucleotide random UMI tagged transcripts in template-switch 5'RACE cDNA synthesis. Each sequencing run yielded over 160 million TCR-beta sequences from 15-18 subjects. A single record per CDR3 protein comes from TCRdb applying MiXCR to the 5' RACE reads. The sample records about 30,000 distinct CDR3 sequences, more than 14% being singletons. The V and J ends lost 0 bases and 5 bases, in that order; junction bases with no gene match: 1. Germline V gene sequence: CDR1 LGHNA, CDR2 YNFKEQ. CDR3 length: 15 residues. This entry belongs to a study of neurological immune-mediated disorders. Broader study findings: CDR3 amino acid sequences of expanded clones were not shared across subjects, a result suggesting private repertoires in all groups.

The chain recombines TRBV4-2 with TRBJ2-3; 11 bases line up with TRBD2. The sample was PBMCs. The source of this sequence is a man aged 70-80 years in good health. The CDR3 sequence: CASSQEGTSGDTQYF. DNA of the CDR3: TGTGCCAGCAGCCAAGAGGGGACTAGCGGAGATACGCAGTATTTT.